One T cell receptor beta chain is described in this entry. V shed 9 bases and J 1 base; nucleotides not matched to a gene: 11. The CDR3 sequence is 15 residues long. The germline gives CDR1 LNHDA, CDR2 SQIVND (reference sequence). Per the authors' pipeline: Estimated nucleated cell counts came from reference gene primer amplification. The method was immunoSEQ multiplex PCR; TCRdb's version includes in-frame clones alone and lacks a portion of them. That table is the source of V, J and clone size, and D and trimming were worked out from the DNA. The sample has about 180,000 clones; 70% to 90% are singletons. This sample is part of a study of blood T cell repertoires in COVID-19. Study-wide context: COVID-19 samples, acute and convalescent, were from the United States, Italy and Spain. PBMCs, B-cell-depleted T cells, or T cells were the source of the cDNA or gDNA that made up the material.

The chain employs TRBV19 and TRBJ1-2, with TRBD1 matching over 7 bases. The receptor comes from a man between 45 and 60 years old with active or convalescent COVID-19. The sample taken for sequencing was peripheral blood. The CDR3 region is CASTLRGHLNYGYTF. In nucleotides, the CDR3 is TGTGCCAGCACGCTAAGGGGGCATCTTAACTATGGCTACACCTTC.